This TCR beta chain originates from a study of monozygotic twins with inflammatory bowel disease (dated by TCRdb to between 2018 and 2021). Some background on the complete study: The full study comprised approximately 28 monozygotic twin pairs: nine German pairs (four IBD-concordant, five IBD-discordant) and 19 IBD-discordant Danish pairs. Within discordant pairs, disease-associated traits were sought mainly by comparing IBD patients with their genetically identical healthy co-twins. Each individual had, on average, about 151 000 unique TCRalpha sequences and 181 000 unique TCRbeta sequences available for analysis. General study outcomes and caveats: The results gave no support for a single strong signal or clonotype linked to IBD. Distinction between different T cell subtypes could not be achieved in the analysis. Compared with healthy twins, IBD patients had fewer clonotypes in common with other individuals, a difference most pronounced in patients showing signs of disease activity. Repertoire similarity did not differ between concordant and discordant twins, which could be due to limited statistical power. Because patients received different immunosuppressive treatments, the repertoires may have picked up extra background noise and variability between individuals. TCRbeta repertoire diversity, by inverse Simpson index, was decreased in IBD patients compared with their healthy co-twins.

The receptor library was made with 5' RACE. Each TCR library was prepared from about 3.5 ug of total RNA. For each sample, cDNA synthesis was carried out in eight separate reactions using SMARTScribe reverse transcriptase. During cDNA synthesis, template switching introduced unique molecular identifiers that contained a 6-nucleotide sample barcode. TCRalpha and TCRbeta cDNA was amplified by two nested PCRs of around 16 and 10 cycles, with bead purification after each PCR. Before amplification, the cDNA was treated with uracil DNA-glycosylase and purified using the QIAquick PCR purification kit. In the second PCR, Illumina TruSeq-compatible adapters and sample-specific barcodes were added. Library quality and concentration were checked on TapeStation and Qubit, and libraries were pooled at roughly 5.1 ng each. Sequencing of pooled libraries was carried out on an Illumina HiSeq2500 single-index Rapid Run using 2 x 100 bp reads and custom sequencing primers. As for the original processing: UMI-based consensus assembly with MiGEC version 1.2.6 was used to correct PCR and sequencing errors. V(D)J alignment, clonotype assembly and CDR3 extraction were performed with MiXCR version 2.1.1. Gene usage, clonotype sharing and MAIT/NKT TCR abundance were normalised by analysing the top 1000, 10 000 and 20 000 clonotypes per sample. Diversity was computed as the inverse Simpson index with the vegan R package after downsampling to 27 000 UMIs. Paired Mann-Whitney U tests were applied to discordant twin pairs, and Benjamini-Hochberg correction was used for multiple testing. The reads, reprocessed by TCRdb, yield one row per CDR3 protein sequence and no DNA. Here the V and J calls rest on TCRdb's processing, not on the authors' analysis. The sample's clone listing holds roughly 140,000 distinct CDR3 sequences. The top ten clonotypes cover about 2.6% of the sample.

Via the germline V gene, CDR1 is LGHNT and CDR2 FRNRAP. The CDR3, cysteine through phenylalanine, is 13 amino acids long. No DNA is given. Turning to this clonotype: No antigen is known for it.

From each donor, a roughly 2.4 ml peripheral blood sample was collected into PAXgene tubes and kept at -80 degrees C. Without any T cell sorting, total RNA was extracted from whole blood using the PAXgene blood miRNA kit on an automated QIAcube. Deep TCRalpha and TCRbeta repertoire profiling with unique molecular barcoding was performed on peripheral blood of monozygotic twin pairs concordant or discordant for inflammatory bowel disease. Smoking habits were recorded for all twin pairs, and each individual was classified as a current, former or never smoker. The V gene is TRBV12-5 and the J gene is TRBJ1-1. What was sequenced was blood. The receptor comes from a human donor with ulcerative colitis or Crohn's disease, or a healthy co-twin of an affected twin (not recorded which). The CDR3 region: CASGLVHGGEAFF.